One sample yielded the 7 T cell receptor beta chains listed below, sequenced in a study of regulatory T cells in long-lasting Graves disease. Arm-PCR with iRepertoire HTBI primers amplified the CDR3 regions for these TCR beta libraries. TCRdb redid the calling of the multiplex PCR reads with MiXCR, one entry per CDR3 protein. The sample consists of about 290,000 distinct CDR3 sequences, around a fifth of them appearing once. The sample's time point: persistent/refractory GD, antithyroid drugs over 5 years with positive TRAb. From RNA extracted from PBMCs, the TCR library was made. This specimen was peripheral blood mononuclear cells (PBMCs), taken when the disease was refractory, from a patient treated with antithyroid drugs. The receptors were sampled from a female donor with Graves disease.

This chain uses TRBV7-2 with TRBJ2-5; 13 positions agree with TRBD2. Germline-derived CDR1 and CDR2 are SGHTA and FQGNSA. The CDR3 consists of 16 residues. V shed 5 bases and J 5 bases; nucleotides not matched to a gene: 8. The CDR3 coding sequence is TGTGCCAGCAGCACCACTAGCGGGAGGGCAAGGGAGACCCAGTACTTC. Residues: CASSTTSGRARETQYF.

This chain uses TRBV4-3 with TRBJ1-1, with TRBD1 as a possible D gene (6 bases). V was clipped by 1 base and J by 5 bases, with 14 bases between them. The germline V gene encodes CDR1 LGHNA and CDR2 YSLEER. This CDR3 is 15 amino acids long. The CDR3 region is CASSQGEGGRTEAFF. In DNA form, the CDR3 reads TGCGCCAGCAGCCAAGGGGAGGGGGGGAGAACTGAAGCTTTCTTT.

Only one count was recorded for this clonotype. The V gene is TRBV28, the J gene TRBJ2-2; 9 positions match TRBD1. V shed 5 bases, J shed 0 bases, and the junction held 7 bases outside the gene matches. Per germline, CDR1 MDHEN and CDR2 SYDVKM. There are 17 residues in the CDR3. The CDR3: CASSLGTGISNTGELFF. Written as DNA, the CDR3 is TGTGCCAGCAGTCTCGGGACAGGGATCTCGAACACCGGGGAGCTGTTTTTT.

This clonotype was picked up many times. The rearrangement uses TRBV3-1 and TRBJ2-7, with no clear D. Germline V gene lookup returns CDR1 LGHDT and CDR2 YNNKEL (reference sequence). V was cut by 0 bases and J by 0 bases, with 12 bases left in between. This CDR3 has 16 amino acids. The CDR3, as DNA: TGTGCCAGCAGCCAAGAGTTCGTGGGCAGCTCCTACGAGCAGTACTTC. Protein product: CASSQEFVGSSYEQYF.

This clonotype was detected only a few times. This chain connects TRBV5-6 to TRBJ1-1; D unresolved. In germline, CDR1 is SGHDT, CDR2 YYEEEE. The CDR3 runs to 13 residues. Trimming cost V 4 bases and J 5 bases, with 12 bases left between them. The CDR3, as DNA: TGTGCCAGCAGCCCGGGCGCGCGGACTGAAGCTTTCTTT. Encoded protein: CASSPGARTEAFF.

This clonotype was picked up a small number of times. The chain combines TRBV10-2 with TRBJ1-2; D is uncertain. This CDR3 comprises 16 residues. Germline V lookup: CDR1 WSHSY, CDR2 SAAADI. The germline V and J ends were trimmed by 5 bases and 8 bases, with 24 bases remaining between them. The CDR3: CASSLESLGSLGGYTF. CDR3 bases: TGCGCCAGCAGTTTAGAGTCGTTAGGGAGTTTGGGCGGCTACACCTTC.

This clonotype was seen more than once but under ten times. The chain is built from TRBV19 and TRBJ2-5; D is unclear. Trimming left V 2 bases short and J 5 bases short, with 18 bases between. The CDR3 consists of 16 residues. Germline CDR1 reads LNHDA; CDR2 reads SQIVND (reference sequence). CDR3 bases: TGTGCCAGTAGTATAAGGCCCTCCGTCGTAGGGGAGACCCAGTACTTC. Translation gives CASSIRPSVVGETQYF.